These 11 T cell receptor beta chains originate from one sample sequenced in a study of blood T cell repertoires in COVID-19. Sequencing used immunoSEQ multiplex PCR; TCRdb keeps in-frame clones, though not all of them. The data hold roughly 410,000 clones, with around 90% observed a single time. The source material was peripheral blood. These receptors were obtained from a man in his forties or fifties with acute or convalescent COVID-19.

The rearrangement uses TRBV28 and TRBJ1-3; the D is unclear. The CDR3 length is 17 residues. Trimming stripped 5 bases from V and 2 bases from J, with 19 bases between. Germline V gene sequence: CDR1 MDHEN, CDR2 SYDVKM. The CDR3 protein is CASSGGGGQETGNTIYF. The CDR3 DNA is TGTGCCAGCAGTGGCGGAGGAGGGCAGGAAACTGGAAACACCATATATTTT.

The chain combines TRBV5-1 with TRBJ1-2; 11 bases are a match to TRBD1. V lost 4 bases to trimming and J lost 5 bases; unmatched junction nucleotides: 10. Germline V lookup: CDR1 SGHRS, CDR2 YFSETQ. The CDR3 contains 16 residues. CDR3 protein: CASSPYPGQGAYGYTF. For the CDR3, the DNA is TGCGCCAGCAGCCCATATCCTGGACAGGGGGCGTATGGCTACACCTTC.

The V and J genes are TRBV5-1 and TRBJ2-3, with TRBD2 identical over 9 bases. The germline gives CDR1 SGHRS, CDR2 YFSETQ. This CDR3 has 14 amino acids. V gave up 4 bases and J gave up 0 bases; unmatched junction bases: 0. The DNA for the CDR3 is TGCGCCAGCAGCGCGGGGGGGAGCACAGATACGCAGTATTTT. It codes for CASSAGGSTDTQYF.

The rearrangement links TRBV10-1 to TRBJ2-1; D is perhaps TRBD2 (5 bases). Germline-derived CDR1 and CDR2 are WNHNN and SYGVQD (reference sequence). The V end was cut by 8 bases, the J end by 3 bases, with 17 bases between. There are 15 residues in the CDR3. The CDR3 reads CASEVLSVDYNEQFF. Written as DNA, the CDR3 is TGCGCCAGCGAAGTCCTTAGCGTGGACTACAATGAGCAGTTCTTC.

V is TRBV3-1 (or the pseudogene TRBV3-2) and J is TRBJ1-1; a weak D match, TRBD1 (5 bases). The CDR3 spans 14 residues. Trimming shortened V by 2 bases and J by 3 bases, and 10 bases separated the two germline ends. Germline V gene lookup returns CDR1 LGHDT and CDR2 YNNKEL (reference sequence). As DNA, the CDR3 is TGTGCCAGCAGCCAAAAAACCAGGGACACTGAAGCTTTCTTT. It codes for CASSQKTRDTEAFF.

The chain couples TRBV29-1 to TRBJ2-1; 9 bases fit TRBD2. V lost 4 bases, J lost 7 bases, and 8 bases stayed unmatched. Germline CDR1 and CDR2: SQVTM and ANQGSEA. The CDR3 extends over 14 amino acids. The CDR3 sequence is CSVGSSGVGNEQFF. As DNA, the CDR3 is TGCAGCGTTGGATCTAGCGGGGTGGGGAATGAGCAGTTCTTC.

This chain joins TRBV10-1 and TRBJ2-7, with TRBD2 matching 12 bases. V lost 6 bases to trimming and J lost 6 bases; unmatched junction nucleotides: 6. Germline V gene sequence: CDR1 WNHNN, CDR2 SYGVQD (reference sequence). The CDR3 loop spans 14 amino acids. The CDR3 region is CASSPTSGRIEQYF. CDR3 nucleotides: TGCGCCAGCAGCCCGACTAGCGGGAGAATCGAGCAGTACTTC.

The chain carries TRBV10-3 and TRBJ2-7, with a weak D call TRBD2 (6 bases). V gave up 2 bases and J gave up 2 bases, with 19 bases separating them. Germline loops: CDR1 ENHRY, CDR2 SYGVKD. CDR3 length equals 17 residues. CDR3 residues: CAISEARPGLRPYEQYF. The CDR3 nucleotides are TGTGCCATCAGTGAGGCGAGACCGGGACTGAGACCCTACGAGCAGTACTTC.

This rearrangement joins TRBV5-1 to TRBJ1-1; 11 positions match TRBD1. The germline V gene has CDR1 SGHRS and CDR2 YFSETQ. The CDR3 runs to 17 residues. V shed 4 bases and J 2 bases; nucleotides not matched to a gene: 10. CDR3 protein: CASSARTGGVLNTEAFF. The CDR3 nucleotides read TGCGCCAGCAGCGCCCGGACAGGGGGCGTTTTAAACACTGAAGCTTTCTTT.

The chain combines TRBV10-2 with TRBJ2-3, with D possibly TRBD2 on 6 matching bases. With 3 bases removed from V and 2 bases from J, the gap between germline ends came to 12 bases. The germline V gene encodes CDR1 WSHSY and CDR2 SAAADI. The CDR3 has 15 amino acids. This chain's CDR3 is CASSEVAGHTDTQYF. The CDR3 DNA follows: TGCGCCAGCAGTGAAGTGGCGGGGCACACAGATACGCAGTATTTT.

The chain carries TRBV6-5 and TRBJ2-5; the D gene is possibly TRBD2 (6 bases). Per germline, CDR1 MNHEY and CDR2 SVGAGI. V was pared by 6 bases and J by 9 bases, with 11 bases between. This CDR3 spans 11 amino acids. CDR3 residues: CASRNRLAQYF. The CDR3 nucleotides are TGTGCCAGCAGAAACCGACTAGCCCAGTACTTC.